The TCR beta chain under discussion was sequenced for a study of T-cell reconstitution after alpha-beta-depleted transplantation in children. Library preparation (for TCRbeta) was performed with unique molecular identifiers. TCRdb called the PCR reads again in MiXCR, with one record for every CDR3 protein. The table records 600,000 or so distinct CDR3 sequences, under 25% of them present only once. Germline lookup yields CDR1 SEHNR and CDR2 FQNEAQ (reference sequence). The length of the CDR3 is 15 residues. V lost 1 base, J lost 3 bases, and 10 bases lay in between. This clonotype was counted only a few times. Antigen: not known. Broader study findings: Reported findings indicate that, about two months after transplant, alpha-beta T cells came from several hundred expanded clones, which were derived from non-depleted graft cells. Counts and diversity of T cells one year after transplant came mostly from newly produced T cells. It was surviving recipient T cells and thymic progenitors that gave some patients high TCRbeta diversity at day 60.

The genes are TRBV7-9 and TRBJ2-1; D might be TRBD1 or TRBD2, each matching 6 bases. Specimen: PBMCs, mostly from graft donor cells, collected 360 days after TCRalphabeta/CD19-depleted stem cell transplant. The sequence was obtained from a boy younger than two who had a stem cell transplant for acute myeloid leukemia, so the T cells may come from the graft donor. The chain's CDR3 is CASSLDGGLYNEQFF. The CDR3 nucleotides read TGTGCCAGCAGCTTAGACGGGGGCCTCTACAATGAGCAGTTCTTC.